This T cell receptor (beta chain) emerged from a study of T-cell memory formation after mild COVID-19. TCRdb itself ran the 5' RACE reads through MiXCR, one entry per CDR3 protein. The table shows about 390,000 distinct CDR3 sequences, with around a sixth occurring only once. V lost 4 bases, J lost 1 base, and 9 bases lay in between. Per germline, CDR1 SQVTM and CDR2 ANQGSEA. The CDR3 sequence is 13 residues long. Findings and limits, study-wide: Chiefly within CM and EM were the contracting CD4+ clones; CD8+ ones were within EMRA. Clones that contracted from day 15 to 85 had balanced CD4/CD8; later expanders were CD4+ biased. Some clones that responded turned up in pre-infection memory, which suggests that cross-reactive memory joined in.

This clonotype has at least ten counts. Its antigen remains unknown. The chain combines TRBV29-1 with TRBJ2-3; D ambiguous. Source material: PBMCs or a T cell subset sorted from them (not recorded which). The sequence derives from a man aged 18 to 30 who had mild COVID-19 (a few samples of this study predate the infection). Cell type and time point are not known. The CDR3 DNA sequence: TGCAGCGTTGTGGCGGCGGGCACAGATACGCAGTATTTT. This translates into CSVVAAGTDTQYF.